This TCR beta chain was identified during a study of shared clonotypes between healthy human individuals. The wider study: The donor pool was made up of two women and a few men aged 18 to 49. Study observations and caveats: Generation probabilities of non-shared clonotypes were lower (relative to those shared by all four donors).

Concerning this clone itself: Its antigen is currently unknown.

Here immunoSEQ multiplex PCR was the method, and the copy in TCRdb shows in-frame clones only, minus some. The sample yields around 1 million clones, more than 75% seen once. The CDR3 consists of 15 residues. Trimming cost V 4 bases and J 6 bases; bases outside gene matches: 8. Germline V gene sequence: CDR1 SGHNT, CDR2 YYREEE (reference sequence). The clonotype comes from a man between 18 and 29 years old in good health. The sample was memory CD4+ T cells sorted from blood. The sample's subset: CD45RA-negative fraction. The V call is TRBV5-4, the J call TRBJ2-1; TRBD1 agrees at 9 bases. CDR3 in amino acids: CASSRTGTGINEQFF. CDR3 DNA sequence: TGTGCCAGCAGCCGGACCGGGACAGGGATCAATGAGCAGTTCTTC.